This T cell receptor beta chain was identified during a study of neoadjuvant nivolumab and ipilimumab in lung cancer. Study details: The combination arm added day-1 ipilimumab 1 mg/kg to nivolumab 3 mg/kg on days 1, 15, 29.

Sequencing used immunoSEQ multiplex PCR; TCRdb keeps in-frame clones, though not all of them. The table has more than 25,000 clones, about 70% seen once. Remarks on this clone: Its antigen is undetermined.

Between the trimmed V and J ends, which lost 2 bases and 3 bases, there was a span of 8 bases. The CDR3 length is 14 residues. Per the germline V gene, CDR1 is SGHNT and CDR2 is YYREEE (reference sequence). Study observations and caveats: Only two of four nivolumab-treated tumors gained richness and clonality by surgery. Pretherapy blood TCR richness correlated positively with resected tumor richness. Resected tumors had greater TCR richness and clonality than uninvolved lung.

The V and J genes are TRBV5-4 and TRBJ1-4; no definite D call. The material was tumor tissue, obtained after neoadjuvant nivolumab, alone or with ipilimumab, at or shortly before surgery. The receptor was derived from an adult with non-small cell lung cancer. Here the CDR3 DNA reads TGTGCCAGCAGCTTTAGCACGTCTAATGAAAAACTGTTTTTT. It is translated as CASSFSTSNEKLFF.